One sample yielded the 15 T cell receptor beta chains listed below, sequenced in a study of molecular identifiers for immune sequencing clone quantification. Using its own MiXCR run on the PCR reads, TCRdb lists one record per CDR3 protein. The data show 300,000 to 350,000 distinct CDR3 sequences, about a fifth seen once. The source material was naive CD8+ T cells from blood, with Jurkat cell RNA spiked in. Subset indicated: FACS-sorted CD8+CD4-CCR7+CD45RA+ naive T cells. These TCRs come from a human donor in good health. Some libraries in this study had Jurkat cell RNA spiked in.

As concerns this clonotype: Since a much larger clone is just one base distant, this may be a read error. The J gene is TRBJ2-5, the V gene TRBV7-9; the D gene is possibly TRBD2 (5 bases). Trimming took off 4 bases at V and 2 bases at J, with 14 bases between the two ends. The CDR3 has 15 amino acids. CDR1 and CDR2 (germline): SEHNR, FQNEAQ (reference sequence). The CDR3 is CASSSLLGVQETQYF. In DNA, the CDR3 is TGTGCCAGCAGCTCCCTTCTCGGGGTTCAAGAGACCCAGTACTTC.

Worth noting for this clonotype: This sequence may be a read error, since a much larger clone differs from it by one base. The chain recombines TRBV27 with TRBJ1-2; D is unresolved. CDR1 is MNHEY, CDR2 SMNVEV, per germline (reference sequence). The CDR3 sequence is 13 residues long. CDR3 sequence: CAGSSYPRYGYTF. The CDR3 DNA reads as TGTGCCGGCAGTTCTTATCCCCGTTATGGCTACACCTTC.

Notes on this clonotype: A much larger clone differs from this one at a single base, so this may be a read error. The rearrangement uses TRBV6-5 and TRBJ2-1; 7 bases fit TRBD1. Germline V CDR1 and CDR2: MNHEY, SVGAGI. This CDR3 has 13 residues. Here the CDR3 DNA reads TGTGCCAGCAGTGACGGGGACAGCAATGGGCAGTTCTTC. Translating gives CASSDGDSNGQFF.

This clonotype has ten or more counts. This chain connects TRBV7-9 to TRBJ2-1; D gene uncertain. Per the germline V gene, CDR1 is SEHNR and CDR2 is FQNEAQ (reference sequence). This CDR3 has 13 residues. V gave up 5 bases and J gave up 6 bases, with 11 bases separating them. The chain's CDR3 is CASSPDGINEQFF. CDR3 nucleotide sequence: TGTGCCAGCAGCCCGGACGGAATCAATGAGCAGTTCTTC. Combining the CDR3 with reference TRBV7-9 and TRBJ2-1 gives the whole variable domain DTGVSQNPRHKITKRGQNVTFRCDPISEHNRLYWYRQTLGQGPEFLTYFQNEAQLEKSRLLSDRFSAERPKGSFSTLEIQRTEQGDSAMYLCASSPDGINEQFFGPGTRLTVL.

In its sample, this clonotype was seen many times. The chain is built from TRBV12-3 or TRBV12-4 and TRBJ2-3, with 8 bases identical to TRBD1. The CDR3 spans 14 residues. V lost 5 bases, J lost 6 bases, and 7 bases stayed unmatched. Written as DNA, the CDR3 is TGTGCCAGCAGTATACGGACAGGGTTGGATACGCAGTATTTT. It translates to CASSIRTGLDTQYF.

This clonotype was counted ten times or more. This chain links TRBV28 with TRBJ2-1; D is perhaps TRBD2 (6 bases). The CDR3 contains 15 residues. V was cut by 5 bases and J by 3 bases, with 14 bases left in between. In germline, CDR1 is MDHEN, CDR2 SYDVKM. Here the CDR3 reads CASSAGGEDYNEQFF. In DNA, the CDR3 is TGTGCCAGCAGTGCCGGCGGGGAGGACTACAATGAGCAGTTCTTC.

This clonotype was seen a handful of times. This chain connects TRBV29-1 to TRBJ2-2, with D perhaps TRBD1 (6 bases). V lost 3 bases and J lost 3, with 11 bases in between. The CDR3 runs 14 residues. Germline values: CDR1 SQVTM, CDR2 ANQGSEA. The CDR3 nucleotides read TGCAGCGTTGACGTACAGGGAGACACCGGGGAGCTGTTTTTT. It yields the protein CSVDVQGDTGELFF.

This clonotype was picked up many times. The genes are TRBV7-8 and TRBJ2-3; 10 nucleotides match TRBD1. The germline gives CDR1 SGHVS, CDR2 FQNEAQ. With V trimmed by 7 bases and J by 5 bases, 6 bases remained unmatched. The CDR3 has 14 amino acids. The CDR3 coding sequence is TGTGCCAGCACTCCGACAGGGGGCATAGATACGCAGTATTTT. Protein sequence: CASTPTGGIDTQYF.

At least ten counts were recorded for this clonotype. The rearrangement uses TRBV20-1 and TRBJ1-2; possible D gene TRBD1, 6 bases. V was shortened by 4 bases and J by 4 bases, with 22 bases between the two germline ends. Germline values: CDR1 DFQATT, CDR2 SNEGSKA (reference sequence). The CDR3 loop spans 16 amino acids. The CDR3 spells CSATEHTGNPTYGYTF. The CDR3 nucleotides read TGCAGTGCTACGGAACATACAGGGAATCCTACCTATGGCTACACCTTC.

This clonotype was observed at least ten times. The genes are TRBV4-3 and TRBJ1-1, with D possibly being TRBD1 (5 bases). The CDR3 loop spans 15 amino acids. CDR1 and CDR2 from the germline V gene are LGHNA and YSLEER. Trimming took 0 bases from V and 11 from J, leaving 19 bases between them. The DNA of the CDR3 is TGCGCCAGCAGCCAAGATTGGCTGGGACGGCCCGAGGCTTTCTTT. It specifies CASSQDWLGRPEAFF.

Of note for this clonotype: With a much larger clone just one base away, this may be a read error. The chain carries TRBV7-8 and TRBJ1-4; 10 bases are shared with TRBD1. Germline CDR1 reads SGHVS; CDR2 reads FQNEAQ. The CDR3 is 14 residues long. V trimming: 10 bases; J trimming: 4 bases; junction bases outside the gene matches: 6. For the CDR3, the DNA is TGTGCCAACGGACAGGGGGGGCTTAATGAAAAACTGTTTTTT. Its protein product is CANGQGGLNEKLFF. The whole variable domain, remainder taken from reference TRBV7-8 and TRBJ1-4, is GAGVSQSPRYKVAKRGQDVALRCDPISGHVSLFWYQQALGQGPEFLTYFQNEAQLDKSGLPSDRFFAERPEGSVSTLKIQRTQQEDSAVYLCANGQGGLNEKLFFGSGTQLSVL.

This clonotype showed up many times. V is TRBV3-1 and J is TRBJ1-2, with D hard to call. Trimming removed 4 bases from V and 0 bases from J, with 6 bases in between. Per germline, CDR1 LGHDT and CDR2 YNNKEL (reference sequence). The CDR3 is made up of 13 amino acids. CDR3 sequence reads: CASSPQANYGYTF. The CDR3 DNA is TGTGCCAGCAGCCCCCAGGCTAACTATGGCTACACCTTC.

With regard to this clonotype: A read error is possible here, since a much larger clone lies one base away. The chain uses TRBV2 and TRBJ2-1, with D perhaps TRBD2 (6 bases). The CDR3 runs to 17 residues. The germline V gene has CDR1 SNHLY and CDR2 FYNNEI. The CDR3 reads CARSVIALAPRVNEQFF. The CDR3 bases are TGTGCCCGCAGTGTCATCGCTCTAGCGCCCCGCGTGAATGAGCAGTTCTTC. The complete variable domain, with remaining parts taken from reference TRBV2 and TRBJ2-1, reads EPEVTQTPSHQVTQMGQEVILRCVPISNHLYFYWYRQILGQKVEFLVSFYNNEISEKSEIFDDQFSVERPDGSNFTLKIRSTKLEDSAMYFCARSVIALAPRVNEQFFGPGTRLTVL.

This clonotype was seen repeatedly, ten times or more. The chain recombines TRBV27 with TRBJ2-7, with TRBD1 matching over 8 bases. The length of the CDR3 is 12 residues. CDR1 MNHEY and CDR2 SMNVEV come from the germline V gene (reference sequence). V lost 6 bases to trimming and J lost 9 bases; unmatched junction nucleotides: 7. The CDR3 nucleotides read TGTGCCAGCAGCGACAGGGGTTCTTGGCAGTACTTC. Its protein product is CASSDRGSWQYF.

On this clonotype itself: This may be a read error, as it is one base from a much larger clone. The chain uses TRBV9 and TRBJ2-7, with 7 bases matching TRBD1. J was trimmed by 0 bases and V by 8 bases; bases with no gene match: 8. Germline lookup yields CDR1 SGDLS and CDR2 YYNGEE. The length of the CDR3 is 14 residues. The CDR3 DNA is TGTGCCAGGGGCCCCGGGACAGACTCCTACGAGCAGTACTTC. Its protein is CARGPGTDSYEQYF.